Here is one T cell receptor (beta chain) with its context. Per the authors' pipeline: From reference gene primer amplification, estimates of nucleated cell counts were derived. Assay: immunoSEQ multiplex PCR; the TCRdb copy retains only in-frame clones and omits some. The DNA gave D and trimming, while V, J and clone size come from that table. The repertoire has some 97,000 clones, 70% to 90% of them found once; the top ten carry about 13%. This sample was included in a study of blood T cell repertoires in COVID-19. About the study: Italy, Spain and the United States were the sources of the convalescent and acute COVID-19 samples.

This CDR3 comprises 17 residues. V was cut by 1 base and J by 0 bases, with 13 bases left in between. CDR1 is MNHNS, CDR2 SASEGT, per germline. The sequencing input was peripheral blood. The chain uses TRBV6-1 and TRBJ1-3; D is uncertain. The sequence was obtained from a human donor in a cohort sampled during active COVID-19. The CDR3 spells CASSEGGGFSSGNTIYF. In DNA form, the CDR3 reads TGTGCCAGCAGTGAAGGAGGCGGATTCAGCTCTGGAAACACCATATATTTT.